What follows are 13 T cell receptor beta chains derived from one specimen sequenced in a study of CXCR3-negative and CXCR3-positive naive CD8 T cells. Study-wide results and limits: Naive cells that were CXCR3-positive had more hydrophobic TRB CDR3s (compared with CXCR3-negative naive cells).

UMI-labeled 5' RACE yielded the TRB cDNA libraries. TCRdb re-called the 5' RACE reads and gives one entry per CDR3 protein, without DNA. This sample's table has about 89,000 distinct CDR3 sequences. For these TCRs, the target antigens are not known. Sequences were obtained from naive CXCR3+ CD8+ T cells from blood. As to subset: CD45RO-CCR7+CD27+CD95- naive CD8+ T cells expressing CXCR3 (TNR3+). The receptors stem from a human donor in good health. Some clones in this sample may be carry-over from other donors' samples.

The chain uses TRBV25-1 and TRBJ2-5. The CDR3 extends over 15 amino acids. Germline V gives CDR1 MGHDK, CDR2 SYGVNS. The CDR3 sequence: CASSEYMGVEQTQYF. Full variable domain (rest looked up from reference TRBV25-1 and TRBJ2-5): EADIYQTPRYLVIGTGKKITLECSQTMGHDKMYWYQQDPGMELHLIHYSYGVNSTEKGDLSSESTVSRIRTEHFPLTLESARPSHTSQYLCASSEYMGVEQTQYFGPGTRLLVL.

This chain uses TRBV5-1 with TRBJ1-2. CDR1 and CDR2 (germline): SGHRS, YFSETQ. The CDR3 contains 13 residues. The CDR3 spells CASSMDAYYGYTF.

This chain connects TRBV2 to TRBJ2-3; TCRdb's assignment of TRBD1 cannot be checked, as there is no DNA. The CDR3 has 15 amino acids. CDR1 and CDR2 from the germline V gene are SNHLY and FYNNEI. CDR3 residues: CASIRPGGFKDTQYF.

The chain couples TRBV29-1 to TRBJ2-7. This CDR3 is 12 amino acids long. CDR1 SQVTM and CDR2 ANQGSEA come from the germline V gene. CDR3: CSGRHGDYEQYF.

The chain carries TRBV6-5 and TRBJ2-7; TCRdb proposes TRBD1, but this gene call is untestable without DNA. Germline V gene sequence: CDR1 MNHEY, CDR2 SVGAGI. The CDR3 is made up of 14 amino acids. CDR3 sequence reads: CASSDLPNKGEQYF.

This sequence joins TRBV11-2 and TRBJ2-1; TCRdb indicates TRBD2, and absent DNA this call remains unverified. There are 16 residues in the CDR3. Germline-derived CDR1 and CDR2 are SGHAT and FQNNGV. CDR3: CASSLSLAGVHNEQFF.

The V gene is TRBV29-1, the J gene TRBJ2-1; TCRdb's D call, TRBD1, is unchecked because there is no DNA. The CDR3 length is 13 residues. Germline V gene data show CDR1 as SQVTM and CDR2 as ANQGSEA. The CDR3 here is CSVMTGLYNEQFF.

The CDR3 loop reads CASSREMDRAYNEQFF. J is TRBJ2-1 and V is TRBV6-6; the D call from TCRdb, TRBD1, cannot be confirmed without DNA. Per germline, CDR1 MNHNY and CDR2 SVGAGI (reference sequence). The CDR3 runs 16 residues.

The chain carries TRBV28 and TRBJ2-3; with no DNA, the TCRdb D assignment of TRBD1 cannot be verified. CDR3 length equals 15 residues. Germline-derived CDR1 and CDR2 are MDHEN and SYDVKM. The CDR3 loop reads CASTLGDPSTDTQYF.

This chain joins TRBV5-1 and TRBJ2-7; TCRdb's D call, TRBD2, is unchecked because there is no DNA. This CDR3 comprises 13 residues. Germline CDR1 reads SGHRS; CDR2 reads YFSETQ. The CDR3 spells CASSSVSGDEQYF. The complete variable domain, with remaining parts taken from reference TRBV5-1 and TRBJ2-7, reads KAGVTQTPRYLIKTRGQQVTLSCSPISGHRSVSWYQQTPGQGLQFLFEYFSETQRNKGNFPGRFSGRQFSNSRSEMNVSTLELGDSALYLCASSSVSGDEQYFGPGTRLTVT.

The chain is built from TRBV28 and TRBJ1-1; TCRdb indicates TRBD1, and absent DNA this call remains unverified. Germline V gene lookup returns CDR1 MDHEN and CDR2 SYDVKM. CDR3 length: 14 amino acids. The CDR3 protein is CASSLGTGRTEAFF.

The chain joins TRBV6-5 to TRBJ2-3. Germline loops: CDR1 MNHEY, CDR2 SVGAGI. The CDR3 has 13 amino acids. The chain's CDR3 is CASSYSPTDTQYF.

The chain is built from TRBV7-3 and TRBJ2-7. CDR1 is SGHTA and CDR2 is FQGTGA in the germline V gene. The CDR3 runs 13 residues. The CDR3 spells CASSLGWGYEQYF.